This T cell receptor (beta chain) was captured in a study of blood T cell repertoires in COVID-19. This clone occurred once. Germline is not matched at one junction end, which may reflect a read error. CDR1 MGHRA and CDR2 YSYEKL come from the germline V gene. The CDR3 contains 15 residues. Participant age was roughly 18 to 100 years, and participants resided in around 24 US areas. In assigning cohorts, the study relied on participant-reported clinical history. Per the original methods: Estimates of nucleated cell counts were drawn from the amplification of reference gene primers. Produced via immunoSEQ multiplex PCR; TCRdb's table is partial and in-frame only. D and trimming come from the DNA, and the V and J calls and clone size come from that table. The table has some 250,000 clones, 85% to 90% seen once.

The TCR was taken from a woman in her twenties or thirties with acute COVID-19. The specimen sequenced was PBMCs or T cells enriched from blood (not recorded which). The chain employs TRBV4-1 and TRBJ2-1, with 9 positions matching TRBD1. The CDR3 loop reads CASSQDGTGTFEQFF. DNA for the CDR3: TGCGCCAGCAGTCAAGATGGGACAGGGACCTTCGAGCAGTTCTTC.